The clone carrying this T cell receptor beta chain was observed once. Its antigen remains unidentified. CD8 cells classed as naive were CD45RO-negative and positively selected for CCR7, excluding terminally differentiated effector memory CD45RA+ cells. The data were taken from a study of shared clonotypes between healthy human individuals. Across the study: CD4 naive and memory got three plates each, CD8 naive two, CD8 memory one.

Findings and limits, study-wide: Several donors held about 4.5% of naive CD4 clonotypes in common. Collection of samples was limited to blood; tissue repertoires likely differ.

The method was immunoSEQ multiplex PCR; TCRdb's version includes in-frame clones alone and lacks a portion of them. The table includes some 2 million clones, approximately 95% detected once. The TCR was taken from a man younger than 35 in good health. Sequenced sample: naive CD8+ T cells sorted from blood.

The CDR3, as DNA: TGTGCCAGCAGTGACGGGGCGAGTGGGTACACTGAAGCTTTCTTT. Translated, it gives CASSDGASGYTEAFF. The chain carries TRBV5-8 and TRBJ1-1; D is possibly TRBD1 (5 bases). This CDR3 is built from 15 residues. V gave up 5 bases and J gave up 3 bases, with 17 bases separating them. The V gene's germline CDR1 is SGHTS and CDR2 YDEGEE. The variable domain in full, completed from reference TRBV5-8 and TRBJ1-1, reads EAGVTQSPTHLIKTRGQQATLRCSPISGHTSVYWYQQALGLGLQFLLWYDEGEERNRGNFPPRFSGRQFPNYSSELNVNALELEDSALYLCASSDGASGYTEAFFGQGTRLTVV.